A single sample is the source of the 26 T cell receptor beta chains below, sequenced in a study of blood T cells in healthy people across ages. PCR was performed a second time for roughly 7 to 11 cycles using a sample-barcoded 5' primer and a J-beta primer mix. TCRdb called the 5' RACE reads again in MiXCR, with one record for every CDR3 protein. The repertoire holds 780,000 or so distinct CDR3 sequences, more than 20% seen once, with under 4.5% in the top ten. These data were likewise used in another study, on T cells of mothers and their children.

The sample was blood. The source of these receptors is a boy aged 5-17 years in good health.

This clonotype was recorded a few times. V usage is TRBV5-5 and J usage is TRBJ2-4; D is uncertain. Deletions cut 5 bases from V and 0 bases from J, with 9 bases between. The CDR3 has 14 residues. The germline V gene encodes CDR1 SGHKS and CDR2 YYEKEE (reference sequence). Here the CDR3 DNA reads TGTGCCAGCAGTCAGGATCTAGCCAAAAACATTCAGTACTTC. It encodes CASSQDLAKNIQYF. Filled out from reference TRBV5-5 and TRBJ2-4, the complete variable domain reads DAGVTQSPTHLIKTRGQQVTLRCSPISGHKSVSWYQQVLGQGPQFIFQYYEKEERGRGNFPDRFSARQFPNYSSELNVNALLLGDSALYLCASSQDLAKNIQYFGAGTRLSVL.

This clonotype was seen a handful of times. The gene calls are TRBV20-1 and TRBJ2-1; TRBD1 or TRBD2 may be the D gene (5 bases each). Germline loops: CDR1 DFQATT, CDR2 SNEGSKA (reference sequence). The CDR3 is 14 residues long. V was cut by 2 bases and J by 3 bases, with 11 bases left in between. The CDR3 sequence is CSARSRGVYNEQFF. CDR3 sequence (DNA): TGCAGTGCTAGATCCCGGGGCGTCTACAATGAGCAGTTCTTC.

This chain joins TRBV7-2 and TRBJ2-3, with 7 bases aligning to TRBD2. The CDR3 totals 16 residues. Germline V gene data show CDR1 as SGHTA and CDR2 as FQGNSA. V shed 1 base and J 4 bases; nucleotides not matched to a gene: 8. The CDR3 sequence is CASSLDEAGNSDTQYF. The CDR3 bases are TGTGCCAGCAGCTTAGATGAAGCGGGGAATTCAGATACGCAGTATTTT.

In this sample, this clonotype turned up a few times. The V and J genes are TRBV5-6 and TRBJ2-5, with D unclear. The CDR3 runs to 15 residues. V shed 6 bases and J shed 2 bases, with 17 bases lying between them. Germline-derived CDR1 and CDR2 are SGHDT and YYEEEE. CDR3: CASTWISDGQETQYF. The CDR3 DNA follows: TGTGCCAGCACGTGGATTTCCGACGGGCAAGAGACCCAGTACTTC.

This clonotype was seen only a few times. The rearrangement links TRBV20-1 to TRBJ2-5; D possibly corresponds to TRBD1 (7 bases). The germline V and J ends were trimmed by 0 bases and 4 bases, with 12 bases remaining between them. Germline assignment: CDR1 DFQATT and CDR2 SNEGSKA (reference sequence). The CDR3 loop spans 14 amino acids. For the CDR3, the DNA is TGCAGTGCTAGAGATCGGAGGGGGCCAGAGACCCAGTACTTC. As protein: CSARDRRGPETQYF.

The V and J genes are TRBV18 and TRBJ2-5, with TRBD2 matching 10 bases. The J call may be mistaken, given a closer DNA end match to TRBJ2-7. This CDR3 spans 14 amino acids. Germline loops: CDR1 KGHSH, CDR2 LQKENI. CDR3 sequence reads: CASSSSGGAYEQYF. The CDR3 DNA sequence: TGTGCCAGCTCATCTAGCGGGGGAGCCTACGAGCAGTACTTC.

This clonotype was seen only a few times. V is TRBV7-8 and J is TRBJ2-4; possible D gene TRBD1, 6 bases. V was shortened by 4 bases and J by 0 bases, with 10 bases between the two germline ends. The CDR3 has 15 amino acids. CDR1 SGHVS and CDR2 FQNEAQ come from the germline V gene. In nucleotides, the CDR3 is TGTGCCAGCAGCTCGGACAGACTAGCCAAAAACATTCAGTACTTC. It yields the protein CASSSDRLAKNIQYF.

This clonotype was detected a few times. The chain combines TRBV7-8 with TRBJ1-3; D is perhaps TRBD1 (5 bases). Trimming removed 2 bases from V and 7 bases from J, with 15 bases in between. The CDR3 contains 15 residues. Germline V gives CDR1 SGHVS, CDR2 FQNEAQ. This chain's CDR3 is CASSLKTGWWNTIYF. As DNA, the CDR3 is TGTGCCAGCAGCTTAAAAACAGGCTGGTGGAACACCATATATTTT.

The V and J genes are TRBV6-5 and TRBJ2-7; 8 nucleotides match TRBD1. This CDR3 spans 13 amino acids. Losses at the gene ends were 5 bases for V and 3 bases for J; bases not matched to a gene: 3. Per germline, CDR1 MNHEY and CDR2 SVGAGI. CDR3 nucleotide sequence: TGTGCCAGCAGTCAGGGGGCCCTCTACGAGCAGTACTTC. Its protein is CASSQGALYEQYF.

V and J are TRBV28 and TRBJ2-5, with D maybe TRBD2 (5 bases). The V end was cut by 3 bases, the J end by 7 bases, with 12 bases between. This CDR3 is built from 13 residues. Germline CDR1 reads MDHEN; CDR2 reads SYDVKM. The CDR3 protein is CASSFPGMGTQYF. Written as DNA, the CDR3 is TGTGCCAGCAGTTTTCCGGGGATGGGGACCCAGTACTTC.

J is TRBJ1-3 and V is TRBV27, with TRBD1 identical over 7 bases. CDR1 is MNHEY, CDR2 SMNVEV, per germline (reference sequence). Trimming took 4 bases from V and 3 from J; bases not matched to a gene: 9. The CDR3 covers 16 residues. The DNA for the CDR3 is TGTGCCAGCAGTTCTCGGAGACAGGGCCTTGGAAACACCATATATTTT. As protein: CASSSRRQGLGNTIYF.

Regarding this clonotype: In this CDR3 the conserved last residue, phenylalanine or tryptophan, is missing, so a read error is likely. The DNA is left out, because the CDR3 cannot be placed on it with certainty; the CDR3 is given as TCRdb lists it. V usage is TRBV29-1 and J usage is TRBJ2-4; TRBD1, the D gene given by the table, was not confirmed from the DNA. The germline V gene has CDR1 SQVTM and CDR2 ANQGSEA. The length of the CDR3 is 16 amino acids, counting both ends. Here the CDR3 reads CSAQLQGEIAKNIRYI.

This clonotype was seen more than once but under ten times. V gene TRBV4-3 combines with J gene TRBJ2-7, with 10 bases lining up with TRBD2. From germline, CDR1 is LGHNA and CDR2 YSLEER. V shed 8 bases, J shed 5 bases, and the junction held 21 bases outside the gene matches. The CDR3 contains 18 residues. The CDR3 DNA sequence: TGCGCCAGCTATGCGAAGACCAGCGGGAGGGCCCGGGGGAACGAGCAGTACTTC. It translates to CASYAKTSGRARGNEQYF.

This sequence joins TRBV20-1 and TRBJ2-5, with 16 bases aligning to TRBD2. The germline V gene has CDR1 DFQATT and CDR2 SNEGSKA (reference sequence). Trimming at V came to 0 bases and at J to 4 bases, leaving 5 bases not matched to a gene. This CDR3 contains 17 residues. CDR3 sequence: CSARDAGLAGGLETQYF. In DNA, the CDR3 is TGCAGTGCTAGAGATGCGGGACTAGCGGGAGGGCTAGAGACCCAGTACTTC.

This clonotype was counted at least ten times. The CDR3 spells CSVAGDMTENIQYF. In DNA form, the CDR3 reads TGCAGCGTAGCGGGAGATATGACTGAGAACATTCAGTACTTC. The chain is built from TRBV29-1 and TRBJ2-4, with 8 bases identical to TRBD2. V lost 6 bases and J lost 7; bases outside the gene matches: 11. This CDR3 has 14 residues. Germline CDR1 is SQVTM and CDR2 is ANQGSEA.

The chain uses TRBV5-1 and TRBJ1-1, with a weak D call TRBD1 (6 bases). The V gene lost 4 bases and the J gene lost 1 base, with 11 bases spanning the gap. This CDR3 comprises 14 residues. Per germline, CDR1 SGHRS and CDR2 YFSETQ. The chain's CDR3 is CASSADRQNTEAFF. DNA for the CDR3: TGCGCCAGCAGCGCCGACAGGCAGAACACTGAAGCTTTCTTT.

V and J are TRBV28 and TRBJ2-5; 7 positions agree with TRBD1. From germline, CDR1 is MDHEN and CDR2 SYDVKM. The CDR3 covers 19 residues. The ends lost 6 bases at V and 5 bases at J; junction bases unmatched: 24. The CDR3 reads CASSSGQASKTYPVETQYF. In nucleotides, the CDR3 is TGTGCCAGCAGCTCCGGACAGGCTTCGAAGACTTACCCGGTGGAGACCCAGTACTTC.

V gene TRBV12-3 or TRBV12-4 combines with J gene TRBJ2-2; D is undetermined. Deletions cut 4 bases from V and 4 bases from J, with 10 bases between. This CDR3 has 14 residues. CDR3 loop: CASSSRVGTGELFF. DNA of the CDR3: TGTGCCAGCAGTTCTCGGGTTGGCACCGGGGAGCTGTTTTTT.

This clonotype was counted between two and nine times. The V gene is TRBV4-2, the J gene TRBJ2-7; 9 bases align to TRBD2. The CDR3 length is 17 residues. Germline CDR1 reads LGHNA; CDR2 reads YNFKEQ. With V trimmed by 0 bases and J by 2 bases, 8 bases remained unmatched. The CDR3 protein is CASSQEYRASGTYEQYF. The CDR3 coding sequence is TGTGCCAGCAGCCAAGAATATCGGGCTAGCGGGACCTACGAGCAGTACTTC.

This clonotype has more than one count but fewer than ten. This rearrangement joins TRBV29-1 to TRBJ2-5, with 8 bases identical to TRBD2. The CDR3 consists of 13 residues. V dropped 4 bases and J dropped 4; count of bases not matched to a gene: 5. Germline values: CDR1 SQVTM, CDR2 ANQGSEA. In DNA, the CDR3 is TGCAGCGTTGTAGCGGGGTTAGGAGAGACCCAGTACTTC. Its translation: CSVVAGLGETQYF.

CDR3 amino acids: CSARGGTAYNSPLHF. CDR3 coding DNA: TGCAGTGCTAGAGGAGGAACCGCCTATAATTCACCCCTCCACTTT. The V gene is TRBV20-1, the J gene TRBJ1-6; D unresolved. Between the trimmed V and J ends, which lost 1 base and 2 bases, there was a span of 9 bases. CDR1 and CDR2 (germline): DFQATT, SNEGSKA (reference sequence). This CDR3 has 15 amino acids.

This clonotype was observed a handful of times. V and J are TRBV29-1 and TRBJ2-1; tentative D call: TRBD1 (6 bases). V was pared by 1 base and J by 15 bases, with 13 bases between. The CDR3 length is 11 residues. The V gene's germline CDR1 is SQVTM and CDR2 ANQGSEA. CDR3 nucleotide sequence: TGCAGCGTTGAAGTGGGGGCAGTAAGGTTCTTC. Protein product: CSVEVGAVRFF.

The chain carries TRBV6-5 and TRBJ2-5; a weak D match, TRBD2 (7 bases). The J call may not be correct, given that the DNA end is closer to TRBJ2-7. The length of the CDR3 is 17 residues. From germline, CDR1 is MNHEY and CDR2 SVGAGI. The CDR3 loop is CASSPSLGAGVSIEQYF. DNA of the CDR3: TGTGCCAGCAGCCCTAGTCTGGGGGCGGGAGTCTCCATCGAGCAGTACTTC.

The J gene is TRBJ2-2, the V gene TRBV20-1, with no clear D. Trimming pared 3 bases from V and 6 bases from J, leaving 8 bases between. Germline V gene data show CDR1 as DFQATT and CDR2 as SNEGSKA (reference sequence). This CDR3 spans 12 amino acids. CDR3 loop: CSARGYAGELFF. CDR3 coding DNA: TGCAGTGCTAGGGGCTACGCCGGGGAGCTGTTTTTT.

In the case of this clonotype: A read error may account for a junction end that differs from germline. The genes are TRBV7-7 and TRBJ2-2, with D perhaps given as TRBD1 or TRBD2 (6 bases each). Germline CDR1 SSHAT, CDR2 FNYEAQ (reference sequence). The CDR3 has 14 amino acids. The DNA of the CDR3 is TGTGCTAGCAGCTTAGCCGGGGGCGGCGGGGAGCTGTTTTTT. It yields the protein CASSLAGGGGELFF. Using reference TRBV7-7 and TRBJ2-2 for the parts outside the CDR3, the full variable domain is GAGVSQSPRYKVTKRGQDVTLRCDPISSHATLYWYQQALGQGPEFLTYFNYEAQPDKSGLPSDRFSAERPEGSISTLTIQRTEQRDSAMYRCASSLAGGGGELFFGEGSRLTVL.

This clonotype showed up just a few times. This chain joins TRBV11-2 and TRBJ2-4, with TRBD2 matching 8 bases. V lost 4 bases, J lost 5 bases, and 7 bases stayed unmatched. The CDR3 has 15 amino acids. In germline, CDR1 is SGHAT, CDR2 FQNNGV. This chain's CDR3 is CASSSPAGGQNIQYF. CDR3 sequence (DNA): TGTGCCAGCAGCTCCCCGGCGGGGGGCCAAAACATTCAGTACTTC.